These 32 T cell receptor beta chains were sequenced from one sample in a study of vaccination and CD4 T cells after COVID-19. At the Johns Hopkins FTIC core, DNA taken from cultured CD4+ T cells was sequenced by way of the Oncomine TCR Beta short-read assay. TCRdb re-derived calls from the PCR reads in MiXCR, one entry per CDR3 protein. Of about 4,600 distinct CDR3 sequences in the sample, 25% to 35% were seen once. Described treatment: approximately 9-day PBMC culture with coronavirus spike peptide pools or control peptides (ViraFEST assay). The antigens these receptors bind are not known. The sample taken for sequencing was CD4+ T cells from blood, cultured in vitro. Every receptor here comes from a human donor who had recovered from COVID-19.

This clonotype is termed medium-sized. The chain joins TRBV15 to TRBJ2-7, with D uncertain. With 0 bases removed from V and 6 bases from J, the gap between germline ends came to 6 bases. Germline loops: CDR1 LNHNV, CDR2 YYDKDF (reference sequence). This CDR3 is built from 12 residues. The CDR3 DNA reads as TGTGCCACCAGCAGAGACCACAGCGAGCAGTACTTC. This encodes CATSRDHSEQYF.

This chain connects TRBV6-5 to TRBJ1-2; possibly TRBD1 for D (5 bases). The germline CDR1 and CDR2 sequences are MNHEY and SVGAGI. The ends were cut back, 0 bases at V and 6 bases at J, with 14 bases in the middle. The CDR3 contains 15 residues. CDR3 sequence reads: CASSYSYWGENGYTF. For the CDR3, the DNA is TGTGCCAGCAGTTACTCATATTGGGGGGAAAATGGCTACACCTTC.

This clonotype has a handful of counts. The V call is TRBV6-2 or TRBV6-3, the J call TRBJ2-3; perhaps TRBD2 as D (5 bases). This CDR3 region has 17 residues. Trimming pared 5 bases from V and 0 bases from J, leaving 18 bases between. CDR1 and CDR2 (germline): MNHEY, SVGEGT. This CDR3 reads CASSPRSAGFSTDTQYF. The CDR3 DNA reads as TGTGCCAGCAGTCCTAGGTCTGCGGGCTTTAGCACAGATACGCAGTATTTT.

The J gene is TRBJ1-1, the V gene TRBV2; D might be TRBD1 (6 bases). The CDR3 consists of 14 residues. Germline V lookup: CDR1 SNHLY, CDR2 FYNNEI. The V and J ends lost 7 bases and 3 bases respectively, with 15 bases between them. The CDR3 DNA sequence: TGTGCCAGCACTCTTTGGGGGGGGCACACTGAAGCTTTCTTT. Translating it yields CASTLWGGHTEAFF.

The chain recombines TRBV30 with TRBJ2-7, with D possibly TRBD2 on 6 matching bases. CDR1 GTSNPN and CDR2 SVGIG come from the germline V gene (reference sequence). Between the trimmed V and J ends, which lost 4 bases and 3 bases, there was a span of 10 bases. The CDR3 extends over 12 amino acids. The CDR3 region is CAWTAGNYEQYF. DNA of the CDR3: TGTGCCTGGACAGCGGGCAACTACGAGCAGTACTTC. Using reference TRBV30 and TRBJ2-7 for the parts outside the CDR3, the full variable domain is SQTIHQWPATLVQPVGSPLSLECTVEGTSNPNLYWYRQAAGRGLQLLFYSVGIGQISSEVPQNLSASRPQDRQFILSSKKLLLSDSGFYLCAWTAGNYEQYFGPGTRLTVT.

This clonotype was observed a handful of times. The chain is built from TRBV6-5 and TRBJ2-1; D is possibly TRBD1 (6 bases). V lost 0 bases and J 4 bases, leaving 10 bases between the germline ends. This CDR3 spans 15 amino acids. The germline V gene has CDR1 MNHEY and CDR2 SVGAGI. The CDR3 sequence: CASSYSQGQYNEQFF. The DNA of the CDR3 is TGTGCCAGCAGTTACTCGCAGGGGCAGTACAATGAGCAGTTCTTC.

The chain recombines TRBV24-1 with TRBJ2-1; tentatively, D is TRBD2 (5 bases). Trimming pared 5 bases from V and 6 bases from J, leaving 10 bases between. CDR3 length: 13 amino acids. The V gene's germline CDR1 is KGHDR and CDR2 SFDVKD. CDR3 nucleotide sequence: TGTGCCACCAGTGGTCGGGGAATCAATGAGCAGTTCTTC. Its protein is CATSGRGINEQFF.

Sample share makes this clonotype medium-sized. This rearrangement joins TRBV5-1 to TRBJ2-3; no clear D. Germline assignment: CDR1 SGHRS and CDR2 YFSETQ. Trimming took 5 bases from V and 1 from J, leaving 8 bases between them. There are 13 residues in the CDR3. The CDR3 protein is CASSKVRTDTQYF. Written as DNA, the CDR3 is TGCGCCAGCAGTAAGGTCCGCACAGATACGCAGTATTTT.

This clonotype was picked up a small number of times. V and J are TRBV20-1 and TRBJ1-1; perhaps TRBD1 as D (5 bases). Germline V gene lookup returns CDR1 DFQATT and CDR2 SNEGSKA (reference sequence). V lost 7 bases to trimming and J lost 0 bases, with 12 bases between them. This CDR3 contains 13 residues. The CDR3 DNA reads TGCAGTGTTGGGACTCTCATGAACACTGAAGCTTTCTTT. Translated: CSVGTLMNTEAFF.

This clonotype is categorized as medium-sized. The chain uses TRBV5-1 and TRBJ1-5; D call uncertain. V was pared by 1 base and J by 6 bases, with 8 bases between. The CDR3 is 13 residues long. Germline CDR1 SGHRS, CDR2 YFSETQ. CDR3: CASSLSGSQPQHF. As DNA, the CDR3 is TGCGCCAGCAGCTTGAGTGGGAGTCAGCCCCAGCATTTT.

This clonotype was counted only a few times. The chain has TRBV7-2 and TRBJ2-3; 7 bases are a match to TRBD2. The germline CDR1 and CDR2 sequences are SGHTA and FQGNSA. CDR3 size: 13 residues. V was clipped by 5 bases and J by 6 bases; unmatched bases: 5. CDR3 DNA sequence: TGTGCCAGCAGCGGTTGGGGGGGGGATACGCAGTATTTT. It specifies CASSGWGGDTQYF. Full variable domain (outside the CDR3, taken from reference TRBV7-2 and TRBJ2-3): GAGVSQSPSNKVTEKGKDVELRCDPISGHTALYWYRQSLGQGLEFLIYFQGNSAPDKSGLPSDRFSAERTGGSVSTLTIQRTQQEDSAVYLCASSGWGGDTQYFGPGTRLTVL.

V and J are TRBV20-1 and TRBJ1-3, with a weak D call TRBD1 (6 bases). The CDR3 runs 12 residues. V lost 5 bases and J 5 bases, leaving 10 bases between the germline ends. The germline CDR1 and CDR2 sequences are DFQATT and SNEGSKA (reference sequence). CDR3 residues: CSAGGQRNTIYF. For the CDR3, the DNA is TGCAGTGCTGGGGGGCAGAGAAACACCATATATTTT.

This clonotype was counted between two and nine times. The gene calls are TRBV27 and TRBJ2-2; D is undetermined. This CDR3 is 15 amino acids long. Germline V gene sequence: CDR1 MNHEY, CDR2 SMNVEV (reference sequence). The germline V and J ends were trimmed by 2 bases and 1 base, with 8 bases remaining between them. The CDR3 is CASSLEGLNTGELFF. CDR3 nucleotide sequence: TGTGCCAGCAGTTTAGAAGGGCTGAACACCGGGGAGCTGTTTTTT.

This clonotype was counted only a few times. The J gene is TRBJ2-2, the V gene TRBV7-9; maybe TRBD1 (5 bases). There are 16 residues in the CDR3. Germline CDR1 is SEHNR and CDR2 is FQNEAQ (reference sequence). The V gene lost 2 bases and the J gene lost 0 bases, with 10 bases spanning the gap. DNA for the CDR3: TGTGCCAGCAGCTTAACAGGACAATCGAACACCGGGGAGCTGTTTTTT. It specifies CASSLTGQSNTGELFF.

This clonotype was counted only a few times. This chain uses TRBV6-5 with TRBJ1-2, with 9 bases matching TRBD1. This CDR3 spans 16 amino acids. The germline V gene encodes CDR1 MNHEY and CDR2 SVGAGI. With V trimmed by 1 base and J by 2 bases, 5 bases remained unmatched. The CDR3 spells CASSYYTGGANYGYTF. CDR3 nucleotides: TGTGCCAGCAGTTACTATACAGGGGGCGCGAACTATGGCTACACCTTC.

The chain combines TRBV12-5 with TRBJ1-5, with no clear D. Trimming cost V 7 bases and J 5 bases, with 15 bases left between them. CDR3 size: 14 residues. CDR1 is LGHNT and CDR2 is FRNRAP in the germline V gene. This CDR3 is CASAPPRRDQPQHF. In DNA form, the CDR3 reads TGTGCTAGTGCCCCCCCAAGGAGAGATCAGCCCCAGCATTTT.

The chain carries TRBV11-2 and TRBJ2-5; 11 bases line up with TRBD2. The length of the CDR3 is 16 residues. V was clipped by 1 base and J by 0 bases; unmatched bases: 1. Germline V gene data show CDR1 as SGHAT and CDR2 as FQNNGV. This CDR3 reads CASSLVAGGYQETQYF. The CDR3 region has the DNA TGTGCCAGCAGCTTAGTAGCGGGGGGGTACCAAGAGACCCAGTACTTC.

J is TRBJ2-2 and V is TRBV6-1; D unresolved. This CDR3 is built from 15 residues. Germline V gives CDR1 MNHNS, CDR2 SASEGT. The ends were cut back, 2 bases at V and 5 bases at J, with 12 bases in the middle. The CDR3 DNA is TGTGCCAGCAGTGAACAAGGACCCACGACCGGGGAGCTGTTTTTT. This sequence encodes CASSEQGPTTGELFF.

In its sample, this clonotype was seen once. The chain employs TRBV7-3 and TRBJ2-1; TRBD2 aligns across 8 bases. Germline V gene data show CDR1 as SGHTA and CDR2 as FQGTGA. V trimming: 4 bases; J trimming: 4 bases; junction bases outside the gene matches: 9. The CDR3 has 16 residues. In nucleotides, the CDR3 is TGTGCCAGCAGCTCAAACGGAGCGGGGGTTTACAATGAGCAGTTCTTC. Its protein is CASSSNGAGVYNEQFF.

Only a few counts were recorded for this clonotype. CDR3 coding DNA: TGTGCCAGCTCACCACGATGGCGGGAGAGGATGGAGACCCAGTACTTC. This gives the protein CASSPRWRERMETQYF. The V gene is TRBV18, the J gene TRBJ2-5, with 7 bases that match TRBD2. Unmatched junction bases numbered 10, after V lost 1 base and J lost 5 bases. Germline V gene lookup returns CDR1 KGHSH and CDR2 LQKENI. The CDR3 loop spans 16 amino acids. Full variable domain (missing parts from reference TRBV18 and TRBJ2-5): NAGVMQNPRHLVRRRGQEARLRCSPMKGHSHVYWYRQLPEEGLKFMVYLQKENIIDESGMPKERFSAEFPKEGPSILRIQQVVRGDSAAYFCASSPRWRERMETQYFGPGTRLLVL.

The chain uses TRBV7-3 and TRBJ2-2; 8 bases agree with TRBD2. CDR1 is SGHTA, CDR2 FQGTGA, per germline. J gave up 1 base and V 4 bases, and 2 bases lay outside the gene matches. CDR3 size: 15 residues. The DNA for the CDR3 is TGTGCCAGCAGCTCAACTAGCGGGAACACCGGGGAGCTGTTTTTT. Translation gives CASSSTSGNTGELFF.

The sample holds a few counts of this clonotype. This rearrangement joins TRBV6-5 to TRBJ2-4, with a weak D call TRBD2 (5 bases). V was clipped by 4 bases and J by 0 bases, with 7 bases between them. The germline V gene has CDR1 MNHEY and CDR2 SVGAGI. The CDR3 extends over 14 amino acids. The CDR3: CASSLGLAKNIQYF. CDR3 DNA: TGTGCCAGCAGTTTAGGACTAGCCAAAAACATTCAGTACTTC.

V is TRBV20-1 and J is TRBJ2-3, with TRBD2 matching 7 bases. CDR1 and CDR2 from the germline V gene are DFQATT and SNEGSKA (reference sequence). This CDR3 spans 16 amino acids. V lost 2 bases and J lost 0; bases outside the gene matches: 8. CDR3 nucleotide sequence: TGCAGTGCTAGATGTGCTAGCGGTTCTAGCACAGATACGCAGTATTTT. Its translation: CSARCASGSSTDTQYF.

For the CDR3, the DNA is TGTGCCAGCAGTTACTCCCATGGGCGGGGTCAGCCCCAGCATTTT. This translates into CASSYSHGRGQPQHF. The chain has TRBV6-2 or TRBV6-3 and TRBJ1-5; D not resolved. This CDR3 is 15 amino acids long. Trimming pared 0 bases from V and 6 bases from J, leaving 12 bases between. Germline V gene data show CDR1 as MNHEY and CDR2 as SVGEGT.

This clonotype was recorded a few times. The DNA for the CDR3 is TGTGCCGGCCGGCCCGGGAACACCGGGGAGCTGTTTTTT. Amino acids: CAGRPGNTGELFF. The V and J genes are TRBV18 and TRBJ2-2, with unresolved D. V was clipped by 11 bases and J by 1 base, with 11 bases between them. The CDR3 is 13 amino acids. From germline, CDR1 is KGHSH and CDR2 LQKENI.

This clonotype was picked up a small number of times. The rearrangement links TRBV6-2 or TRBV6-3 to TRBJ1-1, with 8 bases fitting TRBD1. The germline V gene has CDR1 MNHEY and CDR2 SVGEGT. The CDR3 totals 12 residues. The V and J ends lost 5 bases and 8 bases, in that order; junction bases with no gene match: 4. The CDR3 here is CASSHRDREAFF. In DNA form, the CDR3 reads TGTGCCAGCAGTCACCGGGACAGGGAAGCTTTCTTT.

This chain links TRBV6-2 or TRBV6-3 with TRBJ1-1; a weak D match, TRBD1 (6 bases). Germline CDR1 is MNHEY and CDR2 is SVGEGT. The CDR3 sequence is 14 residues long. With 7 bases removed from V and 3 bases from J, the gap between germline ends came to 15 bases. The CDR3, as DNA: TGTGCCAGCATCCGAGGGGGTGACGACACTGAAGCTTTCTTT. Translating it yields CASIRGGDDTEAFF.

CDR3 nucleotide sequence: TGTGCCAGCAGTTTCTCCCCCCGGACTAGCGGGAGGTACCATACTAGCACAGATACGCAGTATTTT. This gives the protein CASSFSPRTSGRYHTSTDTQYF. This chain links TRBV27 with TRBJ2-3; 14 bases line up with TRBD2. This CDR3 region has 22 residues. Germline CDR1 MNHEY, CDR2 SMNVEV (reference sequence). Trimming at V came to 3 bases and at J to 0 bases, leaving 17 bases not matched to a gene.

The chain has TRBV19 and TRBJ2-5; 14 positions match TRBD2. J gave up 5 bases and V 8 bases, and 4 bases lay outside the gene matches. CDR3 length equals 14 residues. Germline V gene lookup returns CDR1 LNHDA and CDR2 SQIVND (reference sequence). The CDR3 DNA reads TGTGCCAGTGGCGGGACTAGCGGGAGTGAGACCCAGTACTTC. Translation gives CASGGTSGSETQYF.

This clonotype was seen a few times. The chain uses TRBV7-9 and TRBJ2-5; 12 nucleotides line up with TRBD2. CDR1 is SEHNR, CDR2 FQNEAQ, per germline (reference sequence). The length of the CDR3 is 14 residues. Trimming cost V 6 bases and J 4 bases; bases outside gene matches: 3. In nucleotides, the CDR3 is TGTGCCAGCAGTTCGGGACTAGCGGGAGAGACCCAGTACTTC. It yields the protein CASSSGLAGETQYF.

The genes are TRBV3-1 and TRBJ1-6; TRBD1 might be the D (5 bases). Trimming shortened V by 3 bases and J by 10 bases, and 13 bases separated the two germline ends. This CDR3 is built from 14 residues. Germline V gives CDR1 LGHDT, CDR2 YNNKEL (reference sequence). The CDR3 is CASSHQGRESPLHF. In DNA, the CDR3 is TGTGCCAGCAGCCATCAGGGAAGGGAATCACCCCTCCACTTT.

The chain links TRBV19 to TRBJ1-5; D might be TRBD1 (5 bases). V lost 6 bases and J lost 2, with 14 bases in between. Germline CDR1 is LNHDA and CDR2 is SQIVND (reference sequence). The CDR3 sequence is 15 residues long. The CDR3 sequence is CASSPMWGGNQPQHF. CDR3 coding DNA: TGTGCCAGTAGCCCGATGTGGGGGGGCAATCAGCCCCAGCATTTT.